This entry lists 3 T cell receptor beta chains sequenced from one sample in a study of shared clonotypes between healthy human individuals. The assay was immunoSEQ multiplex PCR, and TCRdb's table has in-frame clones only and misses some. The table lists hundreds of thousands of clones, 95% to 97% of them singletons, with 0.11% in the top ten. CD8 cells classed as naive were CD45RO-negative and positively selected for CCR7, excluding terminally differentiated effector memory CD45RA+ cells. Specimen: naive CD8+ T cells sorted from blood. Receptors were obtained from a woman in her 30s in good health.

This clone appeared a single time. The CDR3: CASTVVTANSPLHF. CDR3 nucleotides: TGTGCCAGCACCGTCGTCACGGCCAATTCACCCCTCCACTTT. The rearrangement joins TRBV13 to TRBJ1-6; D call uncertain. This CDR3 has 14 residues. Germline V gene lookup returns CDR1 PRHDT and CDR2 FYEKMQ (reference sequence). V lost 7 bases to trimming and J lost 7 bases, with 14 bases between them.

This clone was counted a single time. The chain uses TRBV11-2 and TRBJ2-3, with a possible D match to TRBD2 (6 bases). Germline-derived CDR1 and CDR2 are SGHAT and FQNNGV. V lost 3 bases and J 4 bases, leaving 14 bases between the germline ends. The CDR3 runs 15 residues. The CDR3 DNA sequence: TGTGCCAGCAGCTTGGGGACTGGCCTAGCAGATACGCAGTATTTT. Translated: CASSLGTGLADTQYF.

The rearrangement links TRBV11-3 to TRBJ2-1; 7 bases line up with TRBD1. The CDR3 is 15 residues long. From germline, CDR1 is SGHNT and CDR2 YENEEA. J lost 10 bases, V lost 4 bases, and 13 bases had no gene match. Here the CDR3 DNA reads TGTGCCAGCAGCTCAGGACAGGCCTCCGGTTTGGAGCAGTTCTTC. Amino acids: CASSSGQASGLEQFF.